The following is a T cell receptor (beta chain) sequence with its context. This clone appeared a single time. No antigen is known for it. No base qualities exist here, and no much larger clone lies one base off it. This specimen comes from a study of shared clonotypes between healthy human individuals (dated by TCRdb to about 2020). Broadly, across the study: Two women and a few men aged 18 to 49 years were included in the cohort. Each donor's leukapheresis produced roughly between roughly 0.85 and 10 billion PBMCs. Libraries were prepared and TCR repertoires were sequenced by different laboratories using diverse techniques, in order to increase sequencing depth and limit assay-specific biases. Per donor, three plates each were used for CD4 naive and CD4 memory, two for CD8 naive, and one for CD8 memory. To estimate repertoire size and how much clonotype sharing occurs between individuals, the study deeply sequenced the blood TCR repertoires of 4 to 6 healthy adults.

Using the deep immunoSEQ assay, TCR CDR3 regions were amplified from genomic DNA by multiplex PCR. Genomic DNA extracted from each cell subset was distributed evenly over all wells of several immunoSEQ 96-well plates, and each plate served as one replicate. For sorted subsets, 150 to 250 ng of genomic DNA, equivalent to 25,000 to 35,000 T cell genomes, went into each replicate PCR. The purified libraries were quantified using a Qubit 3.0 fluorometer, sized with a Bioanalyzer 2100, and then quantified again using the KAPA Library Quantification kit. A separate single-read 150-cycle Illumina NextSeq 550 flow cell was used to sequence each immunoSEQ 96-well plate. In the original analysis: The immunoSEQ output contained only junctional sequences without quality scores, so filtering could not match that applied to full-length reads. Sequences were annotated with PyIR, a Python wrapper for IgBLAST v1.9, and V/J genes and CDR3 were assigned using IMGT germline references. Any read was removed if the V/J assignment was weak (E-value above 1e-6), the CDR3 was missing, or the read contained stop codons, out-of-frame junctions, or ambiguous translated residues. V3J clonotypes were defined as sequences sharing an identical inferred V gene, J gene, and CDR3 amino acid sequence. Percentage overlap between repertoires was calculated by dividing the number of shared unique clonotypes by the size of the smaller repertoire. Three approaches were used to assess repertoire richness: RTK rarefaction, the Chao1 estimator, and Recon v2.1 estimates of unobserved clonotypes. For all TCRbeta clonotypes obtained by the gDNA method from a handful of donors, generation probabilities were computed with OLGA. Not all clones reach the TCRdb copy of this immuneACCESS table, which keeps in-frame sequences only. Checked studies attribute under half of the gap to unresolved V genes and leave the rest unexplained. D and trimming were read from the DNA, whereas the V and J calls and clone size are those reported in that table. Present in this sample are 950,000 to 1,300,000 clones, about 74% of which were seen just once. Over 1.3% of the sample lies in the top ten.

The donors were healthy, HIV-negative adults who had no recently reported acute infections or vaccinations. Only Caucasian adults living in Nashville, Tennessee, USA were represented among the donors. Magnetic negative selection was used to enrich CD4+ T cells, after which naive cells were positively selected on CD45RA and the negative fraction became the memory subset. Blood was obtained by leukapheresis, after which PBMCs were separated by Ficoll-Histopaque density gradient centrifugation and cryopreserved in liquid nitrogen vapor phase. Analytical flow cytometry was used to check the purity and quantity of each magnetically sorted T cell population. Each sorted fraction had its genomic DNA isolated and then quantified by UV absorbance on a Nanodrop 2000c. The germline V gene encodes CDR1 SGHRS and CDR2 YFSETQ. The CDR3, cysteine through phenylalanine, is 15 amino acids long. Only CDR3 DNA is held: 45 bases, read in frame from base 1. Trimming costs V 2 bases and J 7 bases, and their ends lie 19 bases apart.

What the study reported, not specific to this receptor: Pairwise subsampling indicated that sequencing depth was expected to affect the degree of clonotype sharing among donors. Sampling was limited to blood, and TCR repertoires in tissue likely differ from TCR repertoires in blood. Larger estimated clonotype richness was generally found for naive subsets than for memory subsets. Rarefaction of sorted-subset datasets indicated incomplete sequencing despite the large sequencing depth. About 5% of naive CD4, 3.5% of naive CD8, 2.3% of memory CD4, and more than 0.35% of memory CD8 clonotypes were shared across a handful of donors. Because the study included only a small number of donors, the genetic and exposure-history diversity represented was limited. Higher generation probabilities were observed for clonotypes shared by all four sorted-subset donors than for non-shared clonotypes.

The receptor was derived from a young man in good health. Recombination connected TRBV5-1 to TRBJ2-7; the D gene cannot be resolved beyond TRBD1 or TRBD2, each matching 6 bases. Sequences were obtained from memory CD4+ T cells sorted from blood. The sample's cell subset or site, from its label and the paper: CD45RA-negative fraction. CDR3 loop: CASSFSPTGAREQYF. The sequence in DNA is TGCGCCAGCAGCTTTTCCCCCACGGGGGCTCGGGAGCAGTACTTC.